The 14 T cell receptor beta chains below all came from one sample that was sequenced in a study of blood T cells in healthy people across ages. Combining a sample-barcoded 5' primer with a J-beta primer mix, a second PCR ran for roughly 7 to 11 cycles. TCRdb itself ran the 5' RACE reads through MiXCR, one entry per CDR3 protein. The sample yields about 1.5 million distinct CDR3 sequences, 35% to 45% seen once. The sequenced material came from blood. All receptors come from a woman aged 18-29 years in good health.

This clonotype was found a few times. This sequence joins TRBV21-1 and TRBJ2-5; no check of the table's D call, TRBD2, against the DNA was made. TRBV21-1 is reported as a pseudogene. This CDR3 has 20 amino acids. CDR3: CASSKVGEITGLAGQETQYF. The CDR3 bases are TGTGCCAGCAGCAAAGTCGGGGAGATAACGGGACTAGCGGGGCAAGAGACCCAGTACTTC.

The chain has TRBV14 and TRBJ1-4; D not resolved. The CDR3 runs to 12 residues. Trimming stripped 7 bases from V and 7 bases from J, with 10 bases between. The germline CDR1 and CDR2 sequences are SGHDN and FVKESK. The CDR3 DNA is TGTGCCAGCACCCCGGGCAGTGAAAAACTGTTTTTT. The encoded protein is CASTPGSEKLFF.

J is TRBJ2-7 and V is TRBV5-1, with a weak D call TRBD2 (5 bases). With 4 bases removed from V and 7 bases from J, the gap between germline ends came to 21 bases. Germline assignment: CDR1 SGHRS and CDR2 YFSETQ. CDR3 length equals 15 residues. The CDR3 DNA reads as TGCGCCAGCAGCCCGGAGGCACAACTTTACAATGAGCAGTACTTC. As protein: CASSPEAQLYNEQYF. Variable domain in full (rest from reference TRBV5-1 and TRBJ2-7): KAGVTQTPRYLIKTRGQQVTLSCSPISGHRSVSWYQQTPGQGLQFLFEYFSETQRNKGNFPGRFSGRQFSNSRSEMNVSTLELGDSALYLCASSPEAQLYNEQYFGPGTRLTVT.

The V call is TRBV20-1, the J call TRBJ1-2; D might be TRBD1 (5 bases). The CDR3 sequence is 13 residues long. V lost 3 bases and J 6 bases, leaving 14 bases between the germline ends. Germline V gene data show CDR1 as DFQATT and CDR2 as SNEGSKA (reference sequence). The CDR3 sequence: CSARAMGGDGYTF. The CDR3, as DNA: TGCAGTGCTAGGGCCATGGGGGGGGATGGCTACACCTTC.

A remark on this clonotype: One base away lies a much larger clone, so this may be a sequencing read error. This chain joins TRBV29-1 and TRBJ2-5, with 12 bases matching TRBD2. The germline gives CDR1 SQVTM, CDR2 ANQGSEA. With 4 bases clipped from V and 11 bases from J, the junction kept 14 bases outside the gene matches. The CDR3 sequence is 15 residues long. CDR3 protein: CSVAPRLAGDNEQYF. CDR3 DNA sequence: TGCAGCGTTGCCCCTCGACTAGCGGGGGACAATGAGCAGTACTTC. Full variable domain (rest looked up from reference TRBV29-1 and TRBJ2-5): SAVISQKPSRDICQRGTSLTIQCQVDSQVTMMFWYRQQPGQSLTLIATANQGSEATYESGFVIDKFPISRPNLTFSTLTVSNMSPEDSSIYLCSVAPRLAGDNEQYFGPGTRLLVL.

The chain couples TRBV3-1 to TRBJ2-7, with TRBD2 matching 14 bases. CDR1 and CDR2 from the germline V gene are LGHDT and YNNKEL (reference sequence). V was clipped by 4 bases and J by 6 bases; unmatched bases: 5. The CDR3 contains 15 residues. The CDR3 sequence: CASSLGLAGVCEQYF. The CDR3 coding sequence is TGTGCCAGCAGCCTGGGACTAGCGGGAGTCTGCGAGCAGTACTTC.

The chain is built from TRBV21-1 and TRBJ1-2; the tabulated D call, TRBD1, remains unverified against the DNA. TRBV21-1 is described as a pseudogene. The CDR3 extends over 17 amino acids. CDR3 amino acids: CASRLIPRDTINYGYTF. CDR3 nucleotides: TGTGCCAGCAGACTCATACCCCGGGACACAATTAACTATGGCTACACCTTC.

This clonotype has a single count. The chain carries TRBV12-3 or TRBV12-4 and TRBJ2-5, with D perhaps TRBD2 (5 bases). The J call may be in error: the DNA end matches TRBJ2-7 better. The CDR3 has 15 residues. CDR3 sequence: CASSGTRDPAYEQYF. The CDR3 nucleotides are TGTGCCAGCAGCGGTACTAGAGACCCAGCCTACGAGCAGTACTTC.

The gene calls are TRBV12-3 or TRBV12-4 and TRBJ2-1; D might be TRBD1 (5 bases). The CDR3 loop spans 12 amino acids. V lost 6 bases, J lost 13 bases, and 16 bases lay in between. The CDR3 nucleotides are TGTGCCAGCAGGGGCAGGGTTGAGACCCAGTTCTTC. Translating gives CASRGRVETQFF.

The CDR3 protein is CAITPDLLNYGYTF. DNA for the CDR3: TGTGCCATCACGCCAGACTTACTTAACTATGGCTACACCTTC. The chain is built from TRBV10-3 and TRBJ1-2; D unclear. Germline V CDR1 and CDR2: ENHRY, SYGVKD. V lost 7 bases to trimming and J lost 1 base, with 13 bases between them. CDR3 size: 14 residues.

The chain joins TRBV2 to TRBJ2-1; no definite D call. Germline V lookup: CDR1 SNHLY, CDR2 FYNNEI. CDR3 length: 12 amino acids. V was shortened by 6 bases and J by 11 bases, with 14 bases between the two germline ends. CDR3 protein: CASRGPLWKQFF. CDR3 in DNA: TGTGCCAGCAGAGGTCCTCTATGGAAGCAGTTCTTC.

This clonotype was detected only a few times. V and J are TRBV20-1 and TRBJ2-1; possibly TRBD1 or TRBD2 for D (5 bases each). The J call could be wrong; TRBJ2-7 is a better fit for the DNA end. CDR1 and CDR2 from the germline V gene are DFQATT and SNEGSKA (reference sequence). The CDR3 contains 14 residues. CDR3 sequence (DNA): TGCAGTGCGAGGGAAGGGGTAGACTACAATGAGCAGTACTTC. Its translation: CSAREGVDYNEQYF.

This clonotype was seen at least ten times. The CDR3 nucleotides are TGTGCCAGCAGCCAAGATCTAGCAGCCTACAATGAGCAGTTCTTC. It codes for CASSQDLAAYNEQFF. V gene TRBV4-2 combines with J gene TRBJ2-1, with D possibly matching TRBD2 (5 bases). Trimming removed 0 bases at V and 2 bases at J, with 8 bases between. The CDR3 contains 15 residues. The germline V gene has CDR1 LGHNA and CDR2 YNFKEQ.

The chain combines TRBV20-1 with TRBJ1-1, with D perhaps TRBD1 (6 bases). The CDR3 contains 12 residues. The V end lost 8 bases, the J end lost 3 bases, and 13 bases lay between the germline ends. Germline-derived CDR1 and CDR2 are DFQATT and SNEGSKA (reference sequence). Here the CDR3 reads CSRDTSHTEAFF. The CDR3 region has the DNA TGCAGTAGGGACACCAGCCACACTGAAGCTTTCTTT.